This TCR beta chain comes out of a study of T cells after yellow fever vaccination. CDR1 and CDR2 from the germline V gene are SGHVS and FQNEAQ. Trimming shortened V by 1 base and J by 0 bases, and 12 bases separated the two germline ends. The CDR3 has 16 amino acids. TCRdb independently ran MiXCR on the 5' RACE reads; one entry per CDR3 protein. This sample has fewer than 350,000 distinct CDR3 sequences, with 7.5% to 9% found just once. The source material was PBMCs, sampled on the day of the first yellow fever vaccination. The chain carries TRBV7-8 and TRBJ1-1; no clear D. The sequence was collected from a man younger than 35 who received the YFV17D yellow fever vaccine. The CDR3 bases are TGTGCCAGCAGCTTAGAAAGCCCACCCATGAACACTGAAGCTTTCTTT. Its translation: CASSLESPPMNTEAFF.